This entry lists 19 T cell receptor beta chains sequenced from one sample in a study of shared clonotypes between healthy human individuals (dated by TCRdb to the early 2020s). Libraries came from the immunoSEQ multiplex PCR assay. TCRdb carries this immuneACCESS record with in-frame sequences only. Its versions omit some clonotypes, under half of them owing to an unresolved V gene in the studies checked, with the rest unexplained. This sample comprises fewer than 600,000 clones, 79% of them detected only once. Together, the top ten hold over 10% of the sample. The sequenced material came from PBMCs. Every receptor here comes from a woman between 40 and 55 years old in good health. Some clones in this sample may be carry-over from other donors' samples.

The rearrangement links TRBV6-1 to TRBJ1-3; D may be TRBD1 (5 bases). In germline, CDR1 is MNHNS, CDR2 SASEGT. This CDR3 comprises 15 residues. Trimming removed 2 bases from V and 2 bases from J, with 10 bases in between. The CDR3 loop is CASSELGVAGNTIYF. The CDR3 bases are TGTGCCAGCAGTGAACTGGGGGTGGCTGGAAACACCATATATTTT.

The V call is TRBV4-1, the J call TRBJ2-3; TRBD2 aligns across 8 bases. The germline V gene has CDR1 MGHRA and CDR2 YSYEKL. Unmatched junction bases numbered 6, after V lost 1 base and J lost 0 bases. The CDR3 is 17 residues long. CDR3 sequence reads: CASSQVGRASSTDTQYF. The DNA for the CDR3 is TGCGCCAGCAGCCAAGTCGGGAGGGCGAGCAGCACAGATACGCAGTATTTT.

The chain has TRBV29-1 and TRBJ2-1; 9 positions agree with TRBD2. The CDR3 has 15 residues. CDR1 is SQVTM and CDR2 is ANQGSEA in the germline V gene. The V and J ends lost 5 bases and 0 bases, in that order; junction bases with no gene match: 5. CDR3 amino acids: CSVLAGTSSYNEQFF. DNA of the CDR3: TGCAGCGTTCTAGCGGGAACTAGCTCCTACAATGAGCAGTTCTTC.

The rearrangement links TRBV5-1 to TRBJ2-2; D is unresolved. The germline V and J ends were trimmed by 0 bases and 2 bases, with 11 bases remaining between them. Germline V CDR1 and CDR2: SGHRS, YFSETQ. The CDR3 consists of 16 residues. In nucleotides, the CDR3 is TGCGCCAGCAGCTTGGCACCGGGCTATAACACCGGGGAGCTGTTTTTT. Amino acids: CASSLAPGYNTGELFF.

The rearrangement joins TRBV28 to TRBJ1-1; TRBD1 aligns across 9 bases. V shed 9 bases and J 4 bases; nucleotides not matched to a gene: 12. There are 15 residues in the CDR3. CDR1 MDHEN and CDR2 SYDVKM come from the germline V gene. This chain's CDR3 is CASRSGQGGRTEAFF. For the CDR3, the DNA is TGTGCCAGTCGGTCGGGACAGGGAGGTCGCACTGAAGCTTTCTTT.

The chain couples TRBV5-8 to TRBJ2-7; D possibly corresponds to TRBD2 (5 bases). The CDR3 is 15 residues long. Deletions cut 2 bases from V and 0 bases from J, with 12 bases between. Germline V gives CDR1 SGHTS, CDR2 YDEGEE. The CDR3 sequence is CASSFEGPSSYEQYF. The DNA of the CDR3 is TGTGCCAGCAGCTTTGAGGGCCCCAGCTCCTACGAGCAGTACTTC.

The chain is built from TRBV7-4 and TRBJ1-2; 7 nucleotides line up with TRBD1. CDR3 length: 12 residues. J was trimmed by 9 bases and V by 5 bases; bases with no gene match: 6. Germline lookup yields CDR1 SGHVT and CDR2 SQSDAQ. CDR3 sequence: CASSVGQASYTF. The DNA of the CDR3 is TGTGCCAGCAGCGTCGGACAGGCTAGCTACACCTTC.

This chain uses TRBV7-2 with TRBJ2-1, with D tentatively TRBD1 (5 bases). The CDR3 spans 16 residues. Germline lookup yields CDR1 SGHTA and CDR2 FQGNSA. V dropped 0 bases and J dropped 2 bases, with 11 bases sitting between them. CDR3 sequence (DNA): TGTGCCAGCAGCTTAGCCGTGGCAGGGACCTACAATGAGCAGTTCTTC. Protein product: CASSLAVAGTYNEQFF.

The chain has TRBV28 and TRBJ2-3; D not certain. The CDR3 runs 12 residues. Germline V CDR1 and CDR2: MDHEN, SYDVKM. Between the trimmed V and J ends, which lost 3 bases and 4 bases, there was a span of 5 bases. Here the CDR3 DNA reads TGTGCCAGCAGTTTTTCGGCAGATACGCAGTATTTT. Translation: CASSFSADTQYF.

The gene calls are TRBV6-6 and TRBJ1-1; weak D call: TRBD1 (6 bases). CDR1 is MNHNY, CDR2 SVGAGI, per germline (reference sequence). The V end lost 7 bases, the J end lost 8 bases, and 23 bases lay between the germline ends. This CDR3 region has 15 residues. The CDR3 region has the DNA TGTGCCAGCAACCCGCTTCCGGACAGCTTAAAAGAAGCTTTCTTT. Residues: CASNPLPDSLKEAFF.

V gene TRBV30 combines with J gene TRBJ2-7; the D gene could be TRBD1 or TRBD2 (6 bases each). V shed 3 bases and J shed 6 bases, with 15 bases lying between them. The germline V gene encodes CDR1 GTSNPN and CDR2 SVGIG (reference sequence). The CDR3 is 13 residues long. CDR3 bases: TGTGCCTGGAGGGCCCGGGGGCCTGGCGAGCAGTACTTC. Protein sequence: CAWRARGPGEQYF. The full variable domain, rest sourced from reference TRBV30 and TRBJ2-7, is SQTIHQWPATLVQPVGSPLSLECTVEGTSNPNLYWYRQAAGRGLQLLFYSVGIGQISSEVPQNLSASRPQDRQFILSSKKLLLSDSGFYLCAWRARGPGEQYFGPGTRLTVT.

The genes are TRBV5-1 and TRBJ1-1; D is perhaps TRBD1 (6 bases). The CDR3 spans 14 residues. Deletions cut 5 bases from V and 3 bases from J, with 14 bases between. Germline V gives CDR1 SGHRS, CDR2 YFSETQ. CDR3: CASSPTGVDTEAFF. The CDR3 region has the DNA TGCGCCAGCAGTCCGACAGGTGTAGACACTGAAGCTTTCTTT. Full variable domain (outside the CDR3, taken from reference TRBV5-1 and TRBJ1-1): KAGVTQTPRYLIKTRGQQVTLSCSPISGHRSVSWYQQTPGQGLQFLFEYFSETQRNKGNFPGRFSGRQFSNSRSEMNVSTLELGDSALYLCASSPTGVDTEAFFGQGTRLTVV.

This clone appeared many times. The genes are TRBV7-2 and TRBJ2-7, with 11 nucleotides matching TRBD2. CDR3 length: 16 amino acids. Germline lookup yields CDR1 SGHTA and CDR2 FQGNSA. V lost 0 bases, J lost 4 bases, and 5 bases stayed unmatched. CDR3 protein: CASSLAPGTSGYEQYF. The CDR3 bases are TGTGCCAGCAGCTTAGCCCCCGGGACTAGCGGTTACGAGCAGTACTTC.

Concerning this clone itself: A far more abundant clone sits one base away, making this likely a read error. This sample includes further DNA sequences coding for the same CDR3. The chain uses TRBV4-3 and TRBJ2-5, with D possibly TRBD2 on 5 matching bases. The V gene's germline CDR1 is LGHNA and CDR2 YSLEER. The CDR3 is 13 amino acids. Here the CDR3 DNA reads TGCGCCAGCAGCCTTCGGGAACAAGAGACTCAGTACTTC. Translation gives CASSLREQETQYF.

This clone has a handful of counts. The DNA for the CDR3 is TGCGCCAGCAGCCAAGACGGGCGAACCTACAATGAGCAGTTCTTC. Its translation is CASSQDGRTYNEQFF. This chain uses TRBV4-1 with TRBJ2-1; D gene unclear. This CDR3 is built from 15 residues. The V gene's germline CDR1 is MGHRA and CDR2 YSYEKL. V was shortened by 0 bases and J by 2 bases, with 8 bases between the two germline ends.

At least ten counts were recorded for this clone. The rearrangement joins TRBV7-9 to TRBJ1-1, with D possibly being TRBD1 (5 bases). Germline CDR1 SEHNR, CDR2 FQNEAQ (reference sequence). V was clipped by 2 bases and J by 1 base, with 8 bases between them. The CDR3 extends over 14 amino acids. CDR3 in amino acids: CASSLSGGNTEAFF. The CDR3 DNA follows: TGTGCCAGCAGCTTATCTGGGGGGAACACTGAAGCTTTCTTT.

As concerns this clone: One end of the junction fails to match germline, which may point to a read error. The CDR3 spells CASSTQQGLREAQYF. CDR3 bases: TGTGCCAGCAGCACTCAACAGGGACTAAGAGAGGCCCAGTACTTC. The chain couples TRBV5-4 to TRBJ2-5; D perhaps matches TRBD2 (7 bases). Per the germline V gene, CDR1 is SGHNT and CDR2 is YYREEE (reference sequence). The CDR3 runs 15 residues.

This chain uses TRBV13 with TRBJ1-6; D ambiguous. Trimming cost V 3 bases and J 10 bases, with 10 bases left between them. Germline CDR1 and CDR2: PRHDT and FYEKMQ (reference sequence). This CDR3 has 13 amino acids. The CDR3 nucleotides read TGTGCCAGCAGCTTTGGGGTCCAATCACCCCTCCACTTT. It codes for CASSFGVQSPLHF.

The chain has TRBV15 and TRBJ2-3; D is possibly TRBD1 (6 bases). V dropped 1 base and J dropped 4 bases, with 9 bases sitting between them. The CDR3 contains 14 residues. In germline, CDR1 is LNHNV, CDR2 YYDKDF (reference sequence). The CDR3 loop is CATSRGEGADTQYF. In DNA, the CDR3 is TGTGCCACCAGCAGAGGAGAGGGGGCAGATACGCAGTATTTT.